This TCR beta chain was captured in a study of read filtering for tumor transcriptome and immune sequencing. Turning to the study itself: Mean patient age was roughly 72 years, range about 45 to 90; 17 to 20 male, more than 11 female. Study results and limitations: About 77% of IR-seq clonotypes had a single read, yet these held about 3.5% of reads. Even smaller IR-seq throughput identified most shared clonotypes. The sorted CD138-negative fraction was a mixed bone marrow immune population, not purified T cells.

This clonotype was recorded many times. Its target is not known. Trimming cost V 0 bases and J 1 base; bases outside gene matches: 4. This CDR3 has 16 residues. Germline V gives CDR1 MGHRA, CDR2 YSYEKL. Molecular barcoded adaptors covering alpha/delta and beta/gamma chains were used on roughly 400 ng RNA. MiXCR, applied by TCRdb to the reads, yields one record per CDR3 protein. The table records 20,000 to 25,000 distinct CDR3 sequences, approximately 14% of them present only once. The sample consisted of a population of CD138-negative cells sorted from bone marrow. The chain links TRBV4-1 to TRBJ1-1, with 8 bases identical to TRBD1. The TCR originated in a donor at least 40 years old with multiple myeloma. The CDR3 here is CASSQDLTGANTEAFF. Here the CDR3 DNA reads TGCGCCAGCAGCCAAGACCTGACAGGGGCGAACACTGAAGCTTTCTTT.